The present T cell receptor (beta chain) was sequenced within a study of circulating and synovial CD4+ cells in juvenile arthritis. Broader study findings: Circulating pathogenic-like lymphocytes shared a substantially higher fraction of CDR3 sequences with synovium than bulk blood. CPL versus bulk CD4 samples: T cell genome counts differed by at least an order of magnitude. Deeper sequencing increased measured overlap with synovial clonotypes. Traditional Vbeta family usage analysis missed the pathogenic-like versus bulk difference.

This CDR3 is built from 19 residues. The junction had 11 bases not matched to a gene; V was cut back by 0 bases and J by 2 bases. The germline V gene has CDR1 LGHNA and CDR2 YNFKEQ. Sequenced by immunoSEQ multiplex PCR; TCRdb stores in-frame clones only, minus some. The sample carries under 35,000 clones, 85% to 95% recorded once. For this clone: The antigen is unknown.

This receptor was taken from a human donor with juvenile idiopathic arthritis. V and J are TRBV4-2 and TRBJ2-3; TRBD1 agrees at 10 bases. Specimen: CD4+ T cells from blood. The CDR3 sequence: CASSQELRTGGRHTDTQYF. The DNA for the CDR3 is TGTGCCAGCAGCCAAGAGCTCCGGACAGGGGGACGGCACACAGATACGCAGTATTTT.